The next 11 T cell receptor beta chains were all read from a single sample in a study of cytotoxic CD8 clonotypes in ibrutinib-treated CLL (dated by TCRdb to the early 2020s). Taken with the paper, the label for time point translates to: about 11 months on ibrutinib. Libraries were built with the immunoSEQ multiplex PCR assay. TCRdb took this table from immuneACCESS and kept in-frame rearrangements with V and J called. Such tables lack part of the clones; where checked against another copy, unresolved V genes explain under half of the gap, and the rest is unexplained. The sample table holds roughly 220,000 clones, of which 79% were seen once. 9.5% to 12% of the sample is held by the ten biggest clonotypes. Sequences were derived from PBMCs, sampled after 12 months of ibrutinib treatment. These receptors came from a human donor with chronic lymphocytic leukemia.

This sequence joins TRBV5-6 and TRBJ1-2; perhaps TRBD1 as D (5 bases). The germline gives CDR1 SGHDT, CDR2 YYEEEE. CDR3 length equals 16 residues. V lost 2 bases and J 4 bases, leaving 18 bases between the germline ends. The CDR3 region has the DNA TGTGCCAGCAGCTTATGGGCCCTAAAAAGGGGCTATGGCTACACCTTC. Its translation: CASSLWALKRGYGYTF.

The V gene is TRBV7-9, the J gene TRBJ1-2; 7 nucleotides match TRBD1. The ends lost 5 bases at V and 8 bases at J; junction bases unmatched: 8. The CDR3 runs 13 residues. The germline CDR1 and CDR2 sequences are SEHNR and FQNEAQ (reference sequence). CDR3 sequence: CASSPGQTSGYTF. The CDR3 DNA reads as TGTGCCAGCAGCCCGGGACAGACCTCAGGCTACACCTTC.

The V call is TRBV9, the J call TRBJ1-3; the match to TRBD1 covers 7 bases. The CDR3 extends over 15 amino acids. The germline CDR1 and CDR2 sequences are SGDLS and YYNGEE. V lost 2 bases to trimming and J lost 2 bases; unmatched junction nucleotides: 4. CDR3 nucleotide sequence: TGTGCCAGCAGCGTCGGGGACAGAACTGGAAACACCATATATTTT. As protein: CASSVGDRTGNTIYF.

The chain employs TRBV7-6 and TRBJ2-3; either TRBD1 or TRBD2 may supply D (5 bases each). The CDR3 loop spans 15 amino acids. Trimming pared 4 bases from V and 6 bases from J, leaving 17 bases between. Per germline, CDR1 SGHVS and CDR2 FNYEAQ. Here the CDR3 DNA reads TGTGCCAGCAGCTCTCGGGACCCCCGTAGGGATACGCAGTATTTT. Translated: CASSSRDPRRDTQYF.

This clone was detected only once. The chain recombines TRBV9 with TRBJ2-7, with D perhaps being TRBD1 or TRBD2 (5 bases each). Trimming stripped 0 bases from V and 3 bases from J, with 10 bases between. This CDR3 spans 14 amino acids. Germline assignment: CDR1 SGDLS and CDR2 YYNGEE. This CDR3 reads CASSVAGTDYEQYF. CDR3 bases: TGTGCCAGCAGCGTAGCCGGGACGGACTACGAGCAGTACTTC.

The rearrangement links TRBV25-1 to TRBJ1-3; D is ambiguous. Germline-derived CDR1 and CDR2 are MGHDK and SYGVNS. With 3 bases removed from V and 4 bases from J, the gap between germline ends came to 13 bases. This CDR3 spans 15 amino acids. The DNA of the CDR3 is TGTGCCAGCAGTGACCCACGGGGATCAGGAAACACCATATATTTT. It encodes CASSDPRGSGNTIYF. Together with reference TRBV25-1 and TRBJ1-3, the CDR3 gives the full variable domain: EADIYQTPRYLVIGTGKKITLECSQTMGHDKMYWYQQDPGMELHLIHYSYGVNSTEKGDLSSESTVSRIRTEHFPLTLESARPSHTSQYLCASSDPRGSGNTIYFGEGSWLTVV.

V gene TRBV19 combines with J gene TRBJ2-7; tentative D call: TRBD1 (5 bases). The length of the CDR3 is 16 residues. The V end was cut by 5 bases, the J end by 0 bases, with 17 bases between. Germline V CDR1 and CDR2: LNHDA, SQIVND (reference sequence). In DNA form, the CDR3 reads TGTGCCAGTAGTCCCCACCTAGGGGCCAGCTCCTACGAGCAGTACTTC. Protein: CASSPHLGASSYEQYF. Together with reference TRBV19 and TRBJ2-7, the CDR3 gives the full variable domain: DGGITQSPKYLFRKEGQNVTLSCEQNLNHDAMYWYRQDPGQGLRLIYYSQIVNDFQKGDIAEGYSVSREKKESFPLTVTSAQKNPTAFYLCASSPHLGASSYEQYFGPGTRLTVT.

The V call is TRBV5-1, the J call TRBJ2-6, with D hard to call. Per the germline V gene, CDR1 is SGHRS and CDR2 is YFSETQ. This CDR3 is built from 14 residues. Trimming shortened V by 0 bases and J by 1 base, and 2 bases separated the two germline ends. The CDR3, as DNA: TGCGCCAGCAGCTTGGGATCTGGGGCCAACGTCCTGACTTTC. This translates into CASSLGSGANVLTF.

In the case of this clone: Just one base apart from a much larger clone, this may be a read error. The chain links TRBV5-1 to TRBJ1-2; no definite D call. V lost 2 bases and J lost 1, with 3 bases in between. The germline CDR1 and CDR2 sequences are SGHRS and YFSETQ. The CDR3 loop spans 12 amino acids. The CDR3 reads CASSFLNYGYTF. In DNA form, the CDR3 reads TGCGCCAGCAGCTTCCTTAACTATGGCTACACCTTC.

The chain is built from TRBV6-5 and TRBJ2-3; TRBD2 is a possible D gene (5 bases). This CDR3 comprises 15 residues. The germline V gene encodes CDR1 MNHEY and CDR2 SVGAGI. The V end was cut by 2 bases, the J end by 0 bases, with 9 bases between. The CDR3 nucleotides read TGTGCCAGCAGTTACGGGAGCGGTAGCACAGATACGCAGTATTTT. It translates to CASSYGSGSTDTQYF.

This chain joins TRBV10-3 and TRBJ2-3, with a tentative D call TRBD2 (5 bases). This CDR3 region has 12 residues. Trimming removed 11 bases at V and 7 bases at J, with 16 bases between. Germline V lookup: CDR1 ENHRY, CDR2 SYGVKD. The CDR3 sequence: CASRQEDYTQYF. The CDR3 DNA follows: TGTGCCTCACGGCAGGAGGATTATACGCAGTATTTT.